Described below is a single T cell receptor beta chain sequence and its context. The data were obtained in a study of cytomegalovirus exposure and HLA in healthy donors. The study ran its PCR with 60 Vbeta and 13 Jbeta primers. Produced via immunoSEQ multiplex PCR; TCRdb's table is partial and in-frame only. The repertoire includes under 200,000 clones, around 77% of them detected once, and 2% to 2.5% sits in the top ten. Looked up from germline, CDR1 is PRHDT and CDR2 is FYEKMQ (reference sequence). The ends lost 6 bases at V and 2 bases at J; junction bases unmatched: 8. The CDR3 consists of 16 residues.

The sequence came from a man aged 60-69 years in good health and CMV-seronegative. Sequencing was carried out using PBMCs. The V call is TRBV13, the J call TRBJ2-4; 9 bases fit TRBD1. The CDR3 DNA follows: TGTGCCAGCAGGCTGACAGGGGGAAACACCAAAAACATTCAGTACTTC. This translates into CASRLTGGNTKNIQYF. The full variable domain, with the rest looked up from reference TRBV13 and TRBJ2-4, is AAGVIQSPRHLIKEKRETATLKCYPIPRHDTVYWYQQGPGQDPQFLISFYEKMQSDKGSIPDRFSAQQFSDYHSELNMSSLELGDSALYFCASRLTGGNTKNIQYFGAGTRLSVL.